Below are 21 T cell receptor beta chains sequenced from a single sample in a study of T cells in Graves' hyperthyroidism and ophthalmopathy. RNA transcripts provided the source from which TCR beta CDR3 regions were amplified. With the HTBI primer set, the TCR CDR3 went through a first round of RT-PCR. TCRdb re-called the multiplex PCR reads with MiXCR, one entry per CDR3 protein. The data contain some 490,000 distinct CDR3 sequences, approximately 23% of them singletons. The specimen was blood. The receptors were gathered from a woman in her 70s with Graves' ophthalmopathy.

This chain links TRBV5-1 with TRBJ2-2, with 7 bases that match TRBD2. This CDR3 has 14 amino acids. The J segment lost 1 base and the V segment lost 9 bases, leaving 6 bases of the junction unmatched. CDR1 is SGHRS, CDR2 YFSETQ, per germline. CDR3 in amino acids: CATGTGGNTGELFF. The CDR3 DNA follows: TGCGCCACTGGAACGGGGGGGAACACCGGGGAGCTGTTTTTT.

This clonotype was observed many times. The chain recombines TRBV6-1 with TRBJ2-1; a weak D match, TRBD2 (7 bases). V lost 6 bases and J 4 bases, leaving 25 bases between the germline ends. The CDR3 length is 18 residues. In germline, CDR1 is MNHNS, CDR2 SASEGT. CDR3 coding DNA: TGTGCCAGCAGCTCTCGCTGGGGGGGGCCCAAAACGTACAATGAGCAGTTCTTC. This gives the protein CASSSRWGGPKTYNEQFF.

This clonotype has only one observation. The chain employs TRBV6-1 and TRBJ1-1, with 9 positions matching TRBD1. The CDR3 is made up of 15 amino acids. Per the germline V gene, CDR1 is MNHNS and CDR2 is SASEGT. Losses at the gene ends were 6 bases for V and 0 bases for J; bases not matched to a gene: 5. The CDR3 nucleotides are TGTGCCAGCAGGGATGGACAGGGGTTGAACACTGAAGCTTTCTTT. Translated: CASRDGQGLNTEAFF.

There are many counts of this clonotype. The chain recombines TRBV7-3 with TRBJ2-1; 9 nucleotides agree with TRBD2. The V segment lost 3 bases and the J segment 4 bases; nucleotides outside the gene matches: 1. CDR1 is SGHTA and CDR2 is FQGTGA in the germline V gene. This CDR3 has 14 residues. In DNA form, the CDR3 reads TGTGCCAGCAGCTTGACTAGCGGTTACAATGAGCAGTTCTTC. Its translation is CASSLTSGYNEQFF.

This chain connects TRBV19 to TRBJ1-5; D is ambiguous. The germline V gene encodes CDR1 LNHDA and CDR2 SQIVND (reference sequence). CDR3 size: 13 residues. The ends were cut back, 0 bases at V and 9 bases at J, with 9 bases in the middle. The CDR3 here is CASSIDHGWPQHF. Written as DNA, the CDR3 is TGTGCCAGTAGTATAGATCATGGGTGGCCCCAGCATTTT.

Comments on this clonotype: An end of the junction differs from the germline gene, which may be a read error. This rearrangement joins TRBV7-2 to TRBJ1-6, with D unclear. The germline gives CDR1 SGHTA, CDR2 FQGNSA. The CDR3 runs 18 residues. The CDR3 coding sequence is TGTGCCAGCAGCTTAGCGTTACCCGGGAGCTCCTATAATCCACCCCTCCACTTT. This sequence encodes CASSLALPGSSYNPPLHF.

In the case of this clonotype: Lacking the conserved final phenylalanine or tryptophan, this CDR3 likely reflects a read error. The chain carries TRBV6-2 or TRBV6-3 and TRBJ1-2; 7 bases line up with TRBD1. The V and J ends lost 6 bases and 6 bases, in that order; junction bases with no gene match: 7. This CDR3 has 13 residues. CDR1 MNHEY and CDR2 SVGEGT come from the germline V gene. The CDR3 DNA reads TGTGCCAGCAGGATAAGACAGGGAGATGGCTACACCCTC. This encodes CASRIRQGDGYTL.

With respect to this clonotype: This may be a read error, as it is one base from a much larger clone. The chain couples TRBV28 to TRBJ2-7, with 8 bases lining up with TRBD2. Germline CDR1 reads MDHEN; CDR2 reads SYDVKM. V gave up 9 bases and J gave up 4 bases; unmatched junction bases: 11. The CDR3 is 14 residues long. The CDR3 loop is CARSSLGRGYEQYF. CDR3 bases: TGTGCCAGGAGCTCACTCGGGAGGGGTTACGAGCAGTACTTC.

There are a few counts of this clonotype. For the CDR3, the DNA is TGCAGTGCTAGAAGTTGGCCTCAACGACGCAATGAGCAGTTCTTC. Translated: CSARSWPQRRNEQFF. The chain has TRBV20-1 and TRBJ2-1; D gene uncertain. The CDR3 is 15 amino acids. Trimming removed 2 bases from V and 6 bases from J, with 17 bases in between. Looked up from germline, CDR1 is DFQATT and CDR2 is SNEGSKA (reference sequence).

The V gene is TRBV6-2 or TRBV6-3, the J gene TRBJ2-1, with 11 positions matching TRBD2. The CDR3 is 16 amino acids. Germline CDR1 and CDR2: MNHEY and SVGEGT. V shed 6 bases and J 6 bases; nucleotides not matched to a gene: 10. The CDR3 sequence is CASSRPLAGGSNEQFF. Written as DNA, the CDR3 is TGTGCCAGCAGCCGACCGTTAGCGGGAGGGAGCAATGAGCAGTTCTTC.

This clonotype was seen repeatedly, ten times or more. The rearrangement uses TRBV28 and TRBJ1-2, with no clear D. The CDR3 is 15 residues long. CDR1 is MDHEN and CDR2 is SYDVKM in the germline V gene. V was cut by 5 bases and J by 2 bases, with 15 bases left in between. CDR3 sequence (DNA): TGTGCCAGCAGTACCCTAGGCGTAACGAACTATGGCTACACCTTC. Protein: CASSTLGVTNYGYTF.

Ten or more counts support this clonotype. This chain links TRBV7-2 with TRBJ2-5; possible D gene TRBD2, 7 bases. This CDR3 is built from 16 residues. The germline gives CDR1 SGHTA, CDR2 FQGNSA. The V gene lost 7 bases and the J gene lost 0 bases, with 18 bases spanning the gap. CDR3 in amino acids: CASTKGGATDQETQYF. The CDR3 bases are TGTGCCAGCACCAAGGGGGGGGCCACCGACCAAGAGACCCAGTACTTC.

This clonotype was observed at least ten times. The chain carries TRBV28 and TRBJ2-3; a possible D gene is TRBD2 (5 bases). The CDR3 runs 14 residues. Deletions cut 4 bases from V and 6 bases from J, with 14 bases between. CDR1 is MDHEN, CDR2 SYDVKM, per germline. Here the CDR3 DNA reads TGTGCCAGCAGTTCTCGTCGAGGCGGGGATACGCAGTATTTT. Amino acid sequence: CASSSRRGGDTQYF.

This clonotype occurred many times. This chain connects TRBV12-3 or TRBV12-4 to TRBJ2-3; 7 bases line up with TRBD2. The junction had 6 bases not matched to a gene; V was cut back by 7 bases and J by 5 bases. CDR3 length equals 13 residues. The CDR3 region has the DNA TGTGCCAGCATGGGTGGCGGGAGAGATACGCAGTATTTT. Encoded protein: CASMGGGRDTQYF.

CDR3 region: CAISETLYEQYF. The CDR3 DNA reads TGTGCCATCAGTGAGACCCTCTACGAGCAGTACTTC. The chain couples TRBV10-3 to TRBJ2-7, with D unclear. The CDR3 is 12 residues long. Trimming stripped 2 bases from V and 3 bases from J, with 5 bases between. Germline assignment: CDR1 ENHRY and CDR2 SYGVKD.

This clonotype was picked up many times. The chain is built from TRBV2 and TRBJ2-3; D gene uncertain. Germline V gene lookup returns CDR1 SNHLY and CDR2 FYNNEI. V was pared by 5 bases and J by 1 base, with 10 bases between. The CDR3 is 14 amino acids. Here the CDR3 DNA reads TGTGCCAGCAGTTACCTGACTCGCACAGATACGCAGTATTTT. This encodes CASSYLTRTDTQYF.

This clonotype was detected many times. CDR3 in amino acids: CASSLGPGLETQYF. In nucleotides, the CDR3 is TGTGCCAGCAGCTTGGGACCCGGGTTGGAGACCCAGTACTTC. This chain links TRBV7-2 with TRBJ2-5; the D gene could be TRBD1 or TRBD2 (5 bases each). V lost 3 bases and J lost 5, with 13 bases in between. Germline values: CDR1 SGHTA, CDR2 FQGNSA. The CDR3 has 14 amino acids.

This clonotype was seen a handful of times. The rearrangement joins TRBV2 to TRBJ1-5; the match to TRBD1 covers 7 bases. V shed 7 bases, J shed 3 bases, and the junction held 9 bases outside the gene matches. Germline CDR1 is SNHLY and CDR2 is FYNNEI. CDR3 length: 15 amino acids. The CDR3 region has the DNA TGTGCCAGCAAGGTGGTGACAGGGCCCAATCAGCCCCAGCATTTT. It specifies CASKVVTGPNQPQHF.

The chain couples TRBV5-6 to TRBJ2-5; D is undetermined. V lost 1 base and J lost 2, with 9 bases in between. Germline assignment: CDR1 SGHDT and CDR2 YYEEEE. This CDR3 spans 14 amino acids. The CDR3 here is CASSLSLWQETQYF. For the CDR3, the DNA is TGTGCCAGCAGCTTGAGCCTATGGCAAGAGACCCAGTACTTC.

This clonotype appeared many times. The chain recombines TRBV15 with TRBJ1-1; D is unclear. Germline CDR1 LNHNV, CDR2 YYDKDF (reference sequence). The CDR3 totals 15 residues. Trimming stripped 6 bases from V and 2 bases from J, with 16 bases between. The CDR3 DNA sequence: TGTGCCACCAGTCCGTCGGGATGGAGCAACACTGAAGCTTTCTTT. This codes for CATSPSGWSNTEAFF.

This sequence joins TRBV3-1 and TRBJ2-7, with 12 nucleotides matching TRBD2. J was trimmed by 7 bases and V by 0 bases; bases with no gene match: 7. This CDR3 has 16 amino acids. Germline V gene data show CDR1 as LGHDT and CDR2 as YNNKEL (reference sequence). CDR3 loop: CASSQDWTSGTGEQYF. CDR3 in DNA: TGTGCCAGCAGCCAAGATTGGACTAGCGGGACGGGGGAGCAGTACTTC.